This TCR beta chain appears in the sequencing data of a study of blood T cell repertoires in COVID-19. Whole-study context: Acute-phase and convalescent COVID-19 samples originated in the United States, Italy and Spain.

The CDR3 contains 14 residues. V lost 2 bases and J lost 7; bases outside the gene matches: 6. Per germline, CDR1 SGHTA and CDR2 FQGNSA. The data were produced by immunoSEQ multiplex PCR, yet TCRdb's version contains in-frame clones alone and is incomplete. The table records approximately 26,000 clones, 90% of them present only once. The chain recombines TRBV7-2 with TRBJ2-3; 7 nucleotides line up with TRBD2. This sequence was found in a woman aged 60-75 years with active COVID-19. Sequencing was performed on peripheral blood. CDR3 coding DNA: TGTGCCAGCAGCTTATTGCTAGCGGAGAATACGCAGTATTTT. It yields the protein CASSLLLAENTQYF.